This T cell receptor (beta chain) was observed in a study of stem cell transplantation in POMP-related autoinflammatory disease (dated by TCRdb to about 2021). Regarding the research as a whole: It was hypothesized that MHC class I-dependent CD8+ T-cell differentiation and positive selection are impaired by defective thymoproteasomes, resulting in skewing of the TRB repertoire. To find out how POMP deficiency affects T-cell receptor beta repertoire diversity and CDR3 characteristics, high-throughput TRB sequencing was used.

Including the terminal cysteine and phenylalanine, the CDR3 comprises 14 residues. Just the 42-base CDR3 DNA is kept, in frame starting at base 1. V is clipped by 7 bases and J by 3 bases, and the sequence between their germline boundaries is 17 bases long. Looking up the germline V gene (reference sequence) yields CDR1 SGHKS and CDR2 YYEKEE. Before TRB sequencing, T-cell subsets (conventional T cells, CD8+ T cells, regulatory T cells, T follicular helper cells) were sorted. Worth noting for this clone: Its antigen has not been determined. One base away there is no much larger clone; base qualities are not given.

The research as a whole found: PRAID patients showed a restricted number of unique TRB V-J gene pairings. PRAID patients trended toward lower TRB diversity and higher clonality across all analyzed T-cell subsets. In PRAID patients, the trend toward increased clonality and lower diversity reached statistical significance only for regulatory T cells.

The library came from the immunoSEQ multiplex PCR assay. Turning to the authors' computational methods: Shannon entropy, which takes clonal size distribution into account, was used to quantify repertoire diversity. The Gini-Simpson index (Simpson_1-D) served as the measure of how unequally clonotypes were distributed. Imported from immuneACCESS, the table was reduced by TCRdb to in-frame sequences with V and J called. These copies leave out some clones; in studies compared against another copy, an unresolved V gene accounts for under half, and the cause of the remainder is not known. The DNA gave D and trimming, while V, J and clone size come from that table. This sample lists 6,000 to 7,000 clones; around 86% were detected once. 3.5% to 5% of the sample is taken by the ten largest.

The sequenced sample was a CXCR5-defined cell subset from PBMCs. This receptor was obtained from a human donor in good health. The rearranged segments are TRBV5-5 and TRBJ2-7, with the D gene not clear enough to name. CDR3 reads: CASQARTQDYEQYF. The nucleotides are TGTGCCAGCCAAGCTAGAACACAAGACTACGAGCAGTACTTC.